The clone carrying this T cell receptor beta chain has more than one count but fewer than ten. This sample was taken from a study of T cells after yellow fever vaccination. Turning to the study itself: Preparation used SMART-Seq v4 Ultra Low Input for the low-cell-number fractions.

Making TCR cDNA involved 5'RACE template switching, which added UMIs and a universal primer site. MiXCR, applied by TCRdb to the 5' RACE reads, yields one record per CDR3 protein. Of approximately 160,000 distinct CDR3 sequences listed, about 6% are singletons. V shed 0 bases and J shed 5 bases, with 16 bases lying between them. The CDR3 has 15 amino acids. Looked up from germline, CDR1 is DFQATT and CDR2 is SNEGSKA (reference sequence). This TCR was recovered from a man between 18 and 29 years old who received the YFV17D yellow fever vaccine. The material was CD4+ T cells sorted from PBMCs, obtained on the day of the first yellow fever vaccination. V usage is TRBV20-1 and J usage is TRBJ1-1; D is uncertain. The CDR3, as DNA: TGCAGTGCTAGAGATTATCGGTTGGGTGAGACTGAAGCTTTCTTT. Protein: CSARDYRLGETEAFF.